This is a list of T cell receptor beta chains from one sample in a study of regulatory T cells in long-lasting Graves disease. One entry per CDR3 protein, called by TCRdb with MiXCR from the multiplex PCR reads. Of about 320,000 distinct CDR3 sequences in the sample, more than 15% were seen once. The source was peripheral blood mononuclear cells (PBMCs), collected at new diagnosis, from a patient treated with antithyroid drugs. These receptors all stem from a female donor with Graves disease. Each CDR3 is given with its conserved first and last residue. A D gene is named only where the DNA matches it firmly. Clone size is given for some rows only: seen once, a few or many times, or a class if the clone is expanded.

size: many; V: TRBV10-3; J: TRBJ2-1; D: TRBD2; DNA: TGTGCCATCAGTGGACGAGCGGGAGGTTTAAATGAGCAGTTCTTC; CDR3: CAISGRAGGLNEQFF
size: NA; V: TRBV29-1; J: TRBJ2-1; D: TRBD2; DNA: TGCAGCGTCGCACCTGGGACTACGAGCTACAATGAGCAGTTCTTC; CDR3: CSVAPGTTSYNEQFF
size: few; V: TRBV5-6; J: TRBJ2-7; D: NA; DNA: TGTGCCAGCAGCGAGGGCGGCTACGAGCAGTACTTC; CDR3: CASSEGGYEQYF
size: NA; V: TRBV2; J: TRBJ2-1; D: NA; DNA: TGTGCCAGCAGTTACTTAGAGGGGGCCTACAATGAGCAGTTCTTC; CDR3: CASSYLEGAYNEQFF
size: NA; V: TRBV29-1; J: TRBJ2-5; D: TRBD2; DNA: TGCAGCGTTAAGACTAGCGGGATAGAGACCCAGTACTTC; CDR3: CSVKTSGIETQYF
size: NA; V: TRBV7-2; J: TRBJ2-5; D: TRBD2; DNA: TGTGCCAGCAGACCGTCGGGGGGGCGAGGTACCCAGTACTTC; CDR3: CASRPSGGRGTQYF
size: NA; V: TRBV2; J: TRBJ2-1; D: NA; DNA: TGTGCCAGCAGTGACGCAGGGAGGCTCGGCTCGGCGAGCTCCTACAATGAGCAGTTCTTC; CDR3: CASSDAGRLGSASSYNEQFF
size: many; V: TRBV20-1; J: TRBJ1-1; D: TRBD1; DNA: TGCAGTGCTAGAGCCCTGACAGGGGGGATATCTGAAGCTTTCTTT; CDR3: CSARALTGGISEAFF
size: NA; V: TRBV7-2; J: TRBJ2-2; D: TRBD2; DNA: TGTGCCAGCAGCTACACTAGCGGAAACACCGGGGAGCTGTTTTTT; CDR3: CASSYTSGNTGELFF
size: many; V: TRBV12-5; J: TRBJ1-5; D: NA; DNA: TGTGCTAGTGGTTCTGACACCGGAGAGCCCCAGCATTTT; CDR3: CASGSDTGEPQHF
size: many; V: TRBV27; J: TRBJ2-3; D: TRBD2; DNA: TGTGCCAGCAGTTGGACTAGCGGGTTCACAGATACGCAGTATTTT; CDR3: CASSWTSGFTDTQYF
size: NA; V: TRBV2; J: TRBJ1-3; D: NA; DNA: TGTGCCAGCATCAGGGCCCTCTCCTCTGGAAACACCATATATTTT; CDR3: CASIRALSSGNTIYF
size: many; V: TRBV2; J: TRBJ2-3; D: NA; DNA: TGTGCCAGCAGTCGATCGACTAGAACAGATACGCAGTATTTT; CDR3: CASSRSTRTDTQYF
size: many; V: TRBV20-1; J: TRBJ1-2; D: NA; DNA: TGCAGTGCTTTTCACACACCACTTCTGGACTATGGCTACACCTTC; CDR3: CSAFHTPLLDYGYTF
size: many; V: TRBV12-3/TRBV12-4; J: TRBJ2-7; D: TRBD2; DNA: TGTGCCAGCAGTTTCCGGGAGGGCCACAACGAGCAGTACTTC; CDR3: CASSFREGHNEQYF
size: many; V: TRBV7-9; J: TRBJ1-1; D: TRBD1; DNA: TGTGCCAGCAGCCTACAGGGGGGTGGTACTGAAGCTTTCTTT; CDR3: CASSLQGGGTEAFF
size: many; V: TRBV2; J: TRBJ1-5; D: NA; DNA: TGTGCCAGCAGCCGATATCGGGATCAGCCCCAGCATTTT; CDR3: CASSRYRDQPQHF
size: many; V: TRBV27; J: TRBJ2-2; D: NA; DNA: TGTGCCAGCAGTTTACCCCCTAGTCCCGGGGAGCTGTTTTTT; CDR3: CASSLPPSPGELFF
size: NA; V: TRBV12-3/TRBV12-4; J: TRBJ2-1; D: TRBD2; DNA: TGTGCCAGCAGTGGACCGGGACTAGCCAACAATGAGCAGTTCTTC; CDR3: CASSGPGLANNEQFF
size: many; V: TRBV28; J: TRBJ2-7; D: NA; DNA: TGTGCCAGCAGTTCACTACCCGGGACACGGGCCTTCGGGGAGCAGTACTTC; CDR3: CASSSLPGTRAFGEQYF
size: many; V: TRBV6-2/TRBV6-3; J: TRBJ1-5; D: NA; DNA: TGTGCCAGCAGTTACTCACCCGACGGGAGGAGGCATTTT; CDR3: CASSYSPDGRRHF
size: many; V: TRBV28; J: TRBJ1-2; D: TRBD1; DNA: TGTGCCAGCAGTAAAAACCTCCGGGACAGGGCACTCTTC; CDR3: CASSKNLRDRALF
size: many; V: TRBV6-1; J: TRBJ2-1; D: TRBD2; DNA: TGTGCCAGCAGTGTTCGACTAGCGGGAGAGGGGGGCAATGAGCAGTTCTTC; CDR3: CASSVRLAGEGGNEQFF
size: NA; V: TRBV7-3; J: TRBJ2-5; D: NA; DNA: TGTGCCAGCAGCTTAGGTCTAGGAGCTCAAGAGACCCAGTACTTC; CDR3: CASSLGLGAQETQYF
size: NA; V: TRBV10-2; J: TRBJ2-5; D: TRBD2; DNA: TGCGCCAGCGGGGGACTAGCGGGAGGGAGGGGAGAGACCCAGTACTTC; CDR3: CASGGLAGGRGETQYF
size: NA; V: TRBV6-5; J: TRBJ2-7; D: NA; DNA: TGTGCCAGCAGTTACGATCGCGGTCGCAGCTCCTACGAGCAGTACTTC; CDR3: CASSYDRGRSSYEQYF
size: many; V: TRBV10-3; J: TRBJ1-1; D: TRBD1; DNA: TGTGCCATAAGCGGACAGGGGCCTAACACTGAAGCTTTCTTT; CDR3: CAISGQGPNTEAFF
size: many; V: TRBV2; J: TRBJ2-7; D: TRBD1; DNA: TGTGCCAGCAGTAAGCTCGGGACAGAGTACTCCGAGCAGTACTTC; CDR3: CASSKLGTEYSEQYF
size: NA; V: TRBV30; J: TRBJ1-3; D: NA; DNA: TGTGCCTGGAGCCGGGGGGCTGGAAACACCATATATTTT; CDR3: CAWSRGAGNTIYF
size: many; V: TRBV19; J: TRBJ2-3; D: TRBD1; DNA: TGTGCCAGTGGATCCGGGACAGACATAGTTTCAGATACGCAGTATTTT; CDR3: CASGSGTDIVSDTQYF
size: many; V: TRBV6-2/TRBV6-3; J: TRBJ1-3; D: NA; DNA: TGTGCCAGCAGGTTGACTGGACGCTCTGGAAACACCATATATTTT; CDR3: CASRLTGRSGNTIYF
size: many; V: TRBV19; J: TRBJ1-3; D: NA; DNA: TGTGCCAGTAGTCCGACCCTCAACCATCCCATATATTTT; CDR3: CASSPTLNHPIYF
size: many; V: TRBV5-1; J: TRBJ1-3; D: TRBD1; DNA: TGCGCCAGCAGCTCGGGACAGACCTACTCTGGAAACACCATATATTTT; CDR3: CASSSGQTYSGNTIYF
size: NA; V: TRBV5-5; J: TRBJ2-1; D: TRBD2; DNA: TGTGCCAGCAGCACTGGGACTAGCGGGTGGTCCTACAATGAGCAGTTCTTC; CDR3: CASSTGTSGWSYNEQFF
size: NA; V: TRBV10-3; J: TRBJ2-5; D: NA; DNA: TGTGCCATCAAAGGCAGGGTCGAAGAGACCCAGTACTTC; CDR3: CAIKGRVEETQYF
size: many; V: TRBV10-2; J: TRBJ2-1; D: TRBD2; DNA: TGCGCCAGCAGTGAGTCGACAATTGCTAGCGGGAGGTACAATGAGCAGTTCTTC; CDR3: CASSESTIASGRYNEQFF
size: many; V: TRBV28; J: TRBJ2-1; D: TRBD2; DNA: TGTGCCAGCAGTTTTCGGCGGGAGGTCCACAATGAGCAGTTCTTC; CDR3: CASSFRREVHNEQFF
size: many; V: TRBV11-3; J: TRBJ2-3; D: TRBD2; DNA: TGTGCCAGCAGCTCGGGACTAGCGGGAGGTGGACGCACAGATACGCAGTATTTT; CDR3: CASSSGLAGGGRTDTQYF
size: many; V: TRBV18; J: TRBJ1-1; D: NA; DNA: TGTGCCAGCTCCCCATCCGGTCAGAACACTGAAGCTTTCTTT; CDR3: CASSPSGQNTEAFF
size: many; V: TRBV19; J: TRBJ2-5; D: NA; DNA: TGTGCCAGTAGTAGTGTTTCCGGTCCGGAGACCCAGTACTTC; CDR3: CASSSVSGPETQYF
size: many; V: TRBV12-3/TRBV12-4; J: TRBJ2-5; D: NA; DNA: TGTGCCAGCAGTTTAAGCAGGGGACACGAGACCCAGTACTTC; CDR3: CASSLSRGHETQYF
size: many; V: TRBV2; J: TRBJ2-1; D: NA; DNA: TGTGCCAGCAAAATGGGGGCAGACAATGAGCAGTTCTTC; CDR3: CASKMGADNEQFF
size: NA; V: TRBV20-1; J: TRBJ2-7; D: NA; DNA: TGCAGTGCTAGGGGCGGGACGGACGAGCAGTACTTC; CDR3: CSARGGTDEQYF
size: many; V: TRBV5-1; J: TRBJ2-5; D: TRBD2; DNA: TGCGCCAGCAGCTCCTTCCCCGGGACTAGCGGTCAGACCCAGTACTTC; CDR3: CASSSFPGTSGQTQYF
size: NA; V: TRBV19; J: TRBJ1-2; D: TRBD1; DNA: TGTGCCAGTAGTACCTCCCATGCGGGACAGGGCTCGTGGACCTTC; CDR3: CASSTSHAGQGSWTF
size: NA; V: TRBV14; J: TRBJ2-7; D: TRBD2; DNA: TGTGCCAGCAGTCCGGGACTAGCGAAACCCTACGAGCAGTACTTC; CDR3: CASSPGLAKPYEQYF
size: many; V: TRBV12-3/TRBV12-4; J: TRBJ1-1; D: NA; DNA: TGTGCCAGCAGTTTTAAAGGGGGCACTGAAGCTTTCTTT; CDR3: CASSFKGGTEAFF
size: many; V: TRBV9; J: TRBJ2-7; D: NA; DNA: TGTGCCAGCAGCCCCGCCATGGGCTACGAGCAGTACTTC; CDR3: CASSPAMGYEQYF
size: once; V: TRBV19; J: TRBJ1-1; D: NA; DNA: TGTGCCAGTATAAGATGGACTGAAGCTTTCTTT; CDR3: CASIRWTEAFF
size: few; V: TRBV10-3; J: TRBJ2-1; D: TRBD2; DNA: TGTGCCACCGGGGGACTAGCGGGATCCCGGGGCTCCTACAATGAGCAGTTCTTC; CDR3: CATGGLAGSRGSYNEQFF